This T cell receptor beta chain came from a study of T-cell reconstitution after alpha-beta-depleted transplantation in children. The study, taken as a whole, reports: Some patients' high day-60 TCRbeta diversity was traced to surviving recipient T cells and thymic progenitors. Two months or so post-transplant, alpha-beta T cells reportedly derived from several hundred expanded graft clones.

With respect to this clonotype: Antigen unknown.

CDR1 SEHNR and CDR2 FQNEAQ come from the germline V gene (reference sequence). J lost 6 bases, V lost 10 bases, and 10 bases had no gene match. This CDR3 region has 13 residues. TCRbeta library preparation incorporated unique molecular identifiers. MiXCR, run by TCRdb on the PCR reads, gives a single entry per CDR3 protein. The repertoire includes around 450,000 distinct CDR3 sequences, around 16% of them detected once, and roughly 27% sits in the top ten. V and J are TRBV7-9 and TRBJ1-1; 8 bases are shared with TRBD1. This sequence was found in a boy under two years old who had a stem cell transplant for Wiskott-Aldrich syndrome, so the T cells may come from the graft donor. The specimen was PBMCs, mostly from graft donor cells, collected 360 days after TCRalphabeta/CD19-depleted stem cell transplant. The CDR3, as DNA: TGTGCCACCGGCCTTGGGGGACAGGCTGAAGCTTTCTTT. Its translation: CATGLGGQAEAFF.